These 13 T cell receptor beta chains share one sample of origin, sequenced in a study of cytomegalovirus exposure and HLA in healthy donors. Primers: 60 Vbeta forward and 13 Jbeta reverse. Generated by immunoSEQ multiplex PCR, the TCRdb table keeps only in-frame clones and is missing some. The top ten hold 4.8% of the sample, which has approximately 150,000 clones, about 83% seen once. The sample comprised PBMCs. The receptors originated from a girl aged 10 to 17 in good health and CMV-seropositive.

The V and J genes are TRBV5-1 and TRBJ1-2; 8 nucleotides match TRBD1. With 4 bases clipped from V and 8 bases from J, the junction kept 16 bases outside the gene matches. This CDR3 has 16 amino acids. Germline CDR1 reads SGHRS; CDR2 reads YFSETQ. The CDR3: CASSPRTGQASSGYTF. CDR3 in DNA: TGCGCCAGCAGCCCCCGAACGGGACAGGCAAGTAGCGGCTACACCTTC.

The CDR3 loop reads CATRDRGKTEAFF. The CDR3 region has the DNA TGTGCCACTCGGGACAGGGGGAAAACTGAAGCTTTCTTT. The rearrangement links TRBV15 to TRBJ1-1; 11 bases fit TRBD1. There are 13 residues in the CDR3. Per germline, CDR1 LNHNV and CDR2 YYDKDF (reference sequence). Trimming at V came to 9 bases and at J to 5 bases, leaving 5 bases not matched to a gene.

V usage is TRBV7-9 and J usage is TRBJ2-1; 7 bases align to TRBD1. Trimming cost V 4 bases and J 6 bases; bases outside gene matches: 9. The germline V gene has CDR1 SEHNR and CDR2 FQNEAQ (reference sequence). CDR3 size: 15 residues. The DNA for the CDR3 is TGTGCCAGCAGCTCAGGGGGTTTAATCGTCAATGAGCAGTTCTTC. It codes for CASSSGGLIVNEQFF.

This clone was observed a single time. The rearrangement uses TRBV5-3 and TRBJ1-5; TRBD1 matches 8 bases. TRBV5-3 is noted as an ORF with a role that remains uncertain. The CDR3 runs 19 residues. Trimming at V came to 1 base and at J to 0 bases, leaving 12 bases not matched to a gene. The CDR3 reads CARSLCSRQGRFSNQPQHF. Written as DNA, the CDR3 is TGTGCCAGAAGCTTGTGTTCCCGACAGGGGAGGTTTAGCAATCAGCCCCAGCATTTT.

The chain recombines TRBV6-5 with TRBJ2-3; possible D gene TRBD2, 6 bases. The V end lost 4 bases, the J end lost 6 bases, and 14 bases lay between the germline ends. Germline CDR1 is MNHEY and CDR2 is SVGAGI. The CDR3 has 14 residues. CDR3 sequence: CASSLGPGGDTQYF. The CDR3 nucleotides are TGTGCCAGCAGTTTGGGACCAGGAGGGGATACGCAGTATTTT.

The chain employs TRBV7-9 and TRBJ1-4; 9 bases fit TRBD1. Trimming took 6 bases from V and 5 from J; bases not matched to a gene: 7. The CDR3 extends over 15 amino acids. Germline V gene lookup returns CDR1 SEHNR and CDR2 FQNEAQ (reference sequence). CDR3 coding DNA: TGTGCCAGCAGTTACCGAGGGACAGGGAATGAAAAACTGTTTTTT. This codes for CASSYRGTGNEKLFF.

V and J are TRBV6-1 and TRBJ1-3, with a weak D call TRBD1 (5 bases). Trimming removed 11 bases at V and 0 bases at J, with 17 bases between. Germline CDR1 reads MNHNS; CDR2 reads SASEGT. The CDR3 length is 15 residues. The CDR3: CAPGVGRSSGNTIYF. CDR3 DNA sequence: TGTGCCCCGGGGGTGGGACGGAGCTCTGGAAACACCATATATTTT.

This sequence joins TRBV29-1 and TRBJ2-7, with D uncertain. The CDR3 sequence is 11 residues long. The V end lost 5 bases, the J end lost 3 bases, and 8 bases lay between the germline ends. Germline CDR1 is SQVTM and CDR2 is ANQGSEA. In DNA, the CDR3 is TGCAGCGTTTCTTCGAGCTACGAGCAGTACTTC. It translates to CSVSSSYEQYF.

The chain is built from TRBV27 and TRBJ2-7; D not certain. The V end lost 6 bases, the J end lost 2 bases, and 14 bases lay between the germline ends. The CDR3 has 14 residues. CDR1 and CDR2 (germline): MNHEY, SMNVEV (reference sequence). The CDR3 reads CASSPGSVTYEQYF. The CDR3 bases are TGTGCCAGCAGCCCCGGGTCGGTTACCTACGAGCAGTACTTC.

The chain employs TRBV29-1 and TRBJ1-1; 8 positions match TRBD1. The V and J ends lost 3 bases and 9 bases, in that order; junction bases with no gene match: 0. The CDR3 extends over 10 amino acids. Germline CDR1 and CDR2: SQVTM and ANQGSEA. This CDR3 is CSVDRGQAFF. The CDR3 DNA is TGCAGCGTTGACAGGGGGCAAGCTTTCTTT. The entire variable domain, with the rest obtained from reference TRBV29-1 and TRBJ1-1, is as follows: SAVISQKPSRDICQRGTSLTIQCQVDSQVTMMFWYRQQPGQSLTLIATANQGSEATYESGFVIDKFPISRPNLTFSTLTVSNMSPEDSSIYLCSVDRGQAFFGQGTRLTVV.

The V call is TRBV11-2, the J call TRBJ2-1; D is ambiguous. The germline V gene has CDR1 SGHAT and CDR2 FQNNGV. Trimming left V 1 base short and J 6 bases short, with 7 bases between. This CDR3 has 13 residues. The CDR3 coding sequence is TGTGCCAGCAGCTTAGTACCCGGCAATGAGCAGTTCTTC. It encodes CASSLVPGNEQFF. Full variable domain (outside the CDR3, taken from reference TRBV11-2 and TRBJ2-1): EAGVAQSPRYKIIEKRQSVAFWCNPISGHATLYWYQQILGQGPKLLIQFQNNGVVDDSQLPKDRFSAERLKGVDSTLKIQPAKLEDSAVYLCASSLVPGNEQFFGPGTRLTVL.

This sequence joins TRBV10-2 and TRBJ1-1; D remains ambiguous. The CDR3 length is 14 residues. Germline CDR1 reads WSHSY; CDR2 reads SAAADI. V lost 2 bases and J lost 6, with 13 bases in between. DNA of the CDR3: TGCGCCAGCAGTGAGCATAACAACAACGCTGAAGCTTTCTTT. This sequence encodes CASSEHNNNAEAFF.

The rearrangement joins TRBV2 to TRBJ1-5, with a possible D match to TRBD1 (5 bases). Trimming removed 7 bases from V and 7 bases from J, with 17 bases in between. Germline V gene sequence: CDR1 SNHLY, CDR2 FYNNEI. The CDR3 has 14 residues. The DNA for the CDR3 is TGTGCCAGCAATGGGTGGGGCACCAACCAGCCCCAGCATTTT. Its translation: CASNGWGTNQPQHF.